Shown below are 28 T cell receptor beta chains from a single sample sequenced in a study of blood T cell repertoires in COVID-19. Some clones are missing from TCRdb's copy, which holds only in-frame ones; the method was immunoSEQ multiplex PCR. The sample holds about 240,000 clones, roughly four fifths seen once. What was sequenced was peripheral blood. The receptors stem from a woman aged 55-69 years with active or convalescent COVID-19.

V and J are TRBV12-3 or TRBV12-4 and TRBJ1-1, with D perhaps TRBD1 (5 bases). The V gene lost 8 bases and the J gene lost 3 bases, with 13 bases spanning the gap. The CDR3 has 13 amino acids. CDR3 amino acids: CASSHGGDTEAFF. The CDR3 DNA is TGTGCCAGCTCTCACGGGGGGGACACTGAAGCTTTCTTT.

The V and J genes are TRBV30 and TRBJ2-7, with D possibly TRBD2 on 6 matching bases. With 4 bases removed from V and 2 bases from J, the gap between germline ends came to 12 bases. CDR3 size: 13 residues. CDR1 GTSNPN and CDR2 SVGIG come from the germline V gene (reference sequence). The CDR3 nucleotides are TGTGCCTGGACCACCCCGGGGGCCTACGAGCAGTACTTC. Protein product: CAWTTPGAYEQYF.

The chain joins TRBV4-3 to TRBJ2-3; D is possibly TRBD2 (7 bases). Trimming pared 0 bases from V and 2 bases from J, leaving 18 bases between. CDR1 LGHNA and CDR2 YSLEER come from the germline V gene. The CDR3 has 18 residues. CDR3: CASSQEISAGANTDTQYF. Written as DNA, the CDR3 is TGCGCCAGCAGCCAAGAGATAAGTGCGGGGGCCAACACAGATACGCAGTATTTT.

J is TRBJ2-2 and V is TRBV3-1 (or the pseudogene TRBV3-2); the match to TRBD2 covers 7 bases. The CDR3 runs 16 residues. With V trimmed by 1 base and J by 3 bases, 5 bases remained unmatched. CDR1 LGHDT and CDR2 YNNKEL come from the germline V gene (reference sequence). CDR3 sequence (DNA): TGTGCCAGCAGCCAAGGTATCGCGGGGGACACCGGGGAGCTGTTTTTT. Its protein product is CASSQGIAGDTGELFF.

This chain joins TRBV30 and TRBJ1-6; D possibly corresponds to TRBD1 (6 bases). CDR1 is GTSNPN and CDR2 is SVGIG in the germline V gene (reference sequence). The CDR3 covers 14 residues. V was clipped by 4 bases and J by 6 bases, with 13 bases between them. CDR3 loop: CAWTGAGANSPLHF. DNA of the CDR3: TGTGCCTGGACAGGGGCAGGGGCTAATTCACCCCTCCACTTT.

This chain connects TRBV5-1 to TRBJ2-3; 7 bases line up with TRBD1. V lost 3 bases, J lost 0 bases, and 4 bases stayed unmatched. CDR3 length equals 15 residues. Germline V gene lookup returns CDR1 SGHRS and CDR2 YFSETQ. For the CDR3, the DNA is TGCGCCAGCAGCTCGGGACAGACTAGCACAGATACGCAGTATTTT. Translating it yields CASSSGQTSTDTQYF.

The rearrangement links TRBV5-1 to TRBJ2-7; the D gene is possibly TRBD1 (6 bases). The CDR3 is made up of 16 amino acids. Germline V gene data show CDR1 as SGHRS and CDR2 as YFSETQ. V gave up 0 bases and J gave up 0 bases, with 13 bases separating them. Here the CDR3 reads CASSLGLAGASYEQYF. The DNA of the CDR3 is TGCGCCAGCAGCTTGGGGTTGGCAGGGGCCTCCTACGAGCAGTACTTC.

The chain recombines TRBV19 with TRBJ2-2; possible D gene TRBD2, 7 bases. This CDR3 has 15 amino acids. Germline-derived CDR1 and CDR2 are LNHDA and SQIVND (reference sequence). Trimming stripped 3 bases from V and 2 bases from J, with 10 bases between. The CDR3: CASSIWGGNTGELFF. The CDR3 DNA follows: TGTGCCAGTAGTATTTGGGGGGGCAACACCGGGGAGCTGTTTTTT.

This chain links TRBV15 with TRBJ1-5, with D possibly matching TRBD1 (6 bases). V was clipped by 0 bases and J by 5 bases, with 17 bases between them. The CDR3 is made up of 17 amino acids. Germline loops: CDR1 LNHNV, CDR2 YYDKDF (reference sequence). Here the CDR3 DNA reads TGTGCCACCAGCAGAGATCGGGGCCAGGGGTGGGATCAGCCCCAGCATTTT. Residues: CATSRDRGQGWDQPQHF.

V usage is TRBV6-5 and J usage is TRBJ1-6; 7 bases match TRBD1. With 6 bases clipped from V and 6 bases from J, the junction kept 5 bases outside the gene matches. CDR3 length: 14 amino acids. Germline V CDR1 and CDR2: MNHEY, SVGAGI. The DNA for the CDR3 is TGTGCCAGCAGGACAGGGTGGGGTAATTCACCCCTCCACTTT. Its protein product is CASRTGWGNSPLHF.

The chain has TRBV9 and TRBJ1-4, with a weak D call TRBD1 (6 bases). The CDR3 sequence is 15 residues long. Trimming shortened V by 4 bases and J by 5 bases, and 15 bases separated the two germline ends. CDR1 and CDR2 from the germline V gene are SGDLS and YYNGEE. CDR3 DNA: TGTGCCAGCAGCCGGCGGGGGGCGGTGAATGAAAAACTGTTTTTT. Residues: CASSRRGAVNEKLFF.

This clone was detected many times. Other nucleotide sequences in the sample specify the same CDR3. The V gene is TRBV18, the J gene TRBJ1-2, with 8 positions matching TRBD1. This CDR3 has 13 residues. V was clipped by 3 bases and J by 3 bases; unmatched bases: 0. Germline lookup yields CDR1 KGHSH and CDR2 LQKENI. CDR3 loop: CASSPDRDYGYTF. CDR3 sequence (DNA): TGTGCCAGCTCACCGGACAGGGACTATGGCTACACCTTC.

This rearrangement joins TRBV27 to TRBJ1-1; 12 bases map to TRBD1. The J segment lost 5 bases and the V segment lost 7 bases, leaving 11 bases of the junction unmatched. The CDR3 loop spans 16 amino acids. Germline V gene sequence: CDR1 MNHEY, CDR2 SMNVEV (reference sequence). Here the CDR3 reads CASMTGTGGSGTEAFF. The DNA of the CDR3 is TGTGCCAGCATGACGGGGACAGGGGGCAGCGGGACTGAAGCTTTCTTT.

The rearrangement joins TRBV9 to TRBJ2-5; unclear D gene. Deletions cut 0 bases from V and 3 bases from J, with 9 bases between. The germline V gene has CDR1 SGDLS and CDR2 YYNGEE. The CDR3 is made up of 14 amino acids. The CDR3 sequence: CASSVGPEEETQYF. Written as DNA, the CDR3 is TGTGCCAGCAGCGTAGGACCAGAGGAAGAGACCCAGTACTTC.

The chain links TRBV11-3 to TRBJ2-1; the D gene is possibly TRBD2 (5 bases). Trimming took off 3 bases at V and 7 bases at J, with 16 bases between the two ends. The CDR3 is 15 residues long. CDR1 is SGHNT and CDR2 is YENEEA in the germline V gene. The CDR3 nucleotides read TGTGCCAGCAGCTTTTCCGACGGTCGGGGAAATGAGCAGTTCTTC. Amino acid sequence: CASSFSDGRGNEQFF.

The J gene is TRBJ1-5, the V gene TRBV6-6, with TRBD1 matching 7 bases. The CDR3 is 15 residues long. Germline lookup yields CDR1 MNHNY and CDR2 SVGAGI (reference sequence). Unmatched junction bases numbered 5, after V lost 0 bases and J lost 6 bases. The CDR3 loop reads CASSYSGGQVQPQHF. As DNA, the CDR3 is TGTGCCAGCAGTTACTCAGGGGGCCAGGTTCAGCCCCAGCATTTT.

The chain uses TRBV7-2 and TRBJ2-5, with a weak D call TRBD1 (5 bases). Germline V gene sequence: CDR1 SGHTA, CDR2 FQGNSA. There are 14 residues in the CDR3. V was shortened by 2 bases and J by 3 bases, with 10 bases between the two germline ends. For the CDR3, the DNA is TGTGCCAGCAGCTTATTGGCAGGGAAAGAGACCCAGTACTTC. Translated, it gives CASSLLAGKETQYF.

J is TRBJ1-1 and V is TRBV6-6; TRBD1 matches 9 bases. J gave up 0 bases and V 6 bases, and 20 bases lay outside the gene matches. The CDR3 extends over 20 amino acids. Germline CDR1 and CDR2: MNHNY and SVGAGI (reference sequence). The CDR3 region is CASSINPMGTGRPMNTEAFF. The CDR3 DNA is TGTGCCAGCAGCATAAATCCTATGGGGACAGGGCGTCCAATGAACACTGAAGCTTTCTTT.

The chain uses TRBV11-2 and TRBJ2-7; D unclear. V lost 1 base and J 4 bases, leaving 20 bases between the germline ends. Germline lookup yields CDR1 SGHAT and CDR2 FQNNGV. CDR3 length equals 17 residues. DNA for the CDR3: TGTGCCAGCAGCTTAGCCACATCGTGGAGTTCGGAGTACGAGCAGTACTTC. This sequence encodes CASSLATSWSSEYEQYF. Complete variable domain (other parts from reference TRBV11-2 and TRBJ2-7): EAGVAQSPRYKIIEKRQSVAFWCNPISGHATLYWYQQILGQGPKLLIQFQNNGVVDDSQLPKDRFSAERLKGVDSTLKIQPAKLEDSAVYLCASSLATSWSSEYEQYFGPGTRLTVT.

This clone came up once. The CDR3 bases are TGTGCCAGCAGTCCGGCAGGTCTGGGTGGCTACACCTTC. It encodes CASSPAGLGGYTF. V and J are TRBV6-5 and TRBJ1-2; D unclear. The V end was cut by 5 bases, the J end by 7 bases, with 14 bases between. Germline CDR1 MNHEY, CDR2 SVGAGI. The CDR3 sequence is 13 residues long.

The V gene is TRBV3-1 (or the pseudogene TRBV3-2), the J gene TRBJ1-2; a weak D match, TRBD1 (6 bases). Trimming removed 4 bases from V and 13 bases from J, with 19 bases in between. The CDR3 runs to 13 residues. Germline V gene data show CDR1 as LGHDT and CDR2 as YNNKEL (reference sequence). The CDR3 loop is CASSPSGDTASTF. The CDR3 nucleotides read TGTGCCAGCAGCCCCTCAGGGGACACAGCCTCCACCTTC.

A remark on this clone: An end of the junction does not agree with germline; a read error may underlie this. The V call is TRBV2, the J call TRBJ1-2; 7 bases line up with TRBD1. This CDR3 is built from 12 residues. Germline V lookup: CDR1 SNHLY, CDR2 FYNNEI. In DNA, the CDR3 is TGTGCCAGCAGTGAACAGGGCAGGGGGTCGCGCTTC. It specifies CASSEQGRGSRF.

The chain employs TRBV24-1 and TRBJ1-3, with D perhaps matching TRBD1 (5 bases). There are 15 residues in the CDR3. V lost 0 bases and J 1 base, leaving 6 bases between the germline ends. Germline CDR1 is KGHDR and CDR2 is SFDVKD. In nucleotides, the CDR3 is TGTGCCACCAGTGATTTGGGGGGGTCTGGAAACACCATATATTTT. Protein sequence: CATSDLGGSGNTIYF.

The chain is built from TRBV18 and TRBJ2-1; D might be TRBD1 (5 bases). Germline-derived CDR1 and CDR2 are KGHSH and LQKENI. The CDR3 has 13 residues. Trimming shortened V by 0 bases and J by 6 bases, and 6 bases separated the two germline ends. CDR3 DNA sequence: TGTGCCAGCTCACCACCGACAGTCAATGAGCAGTTCTTC. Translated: CASSPPTVNEQFF.

CDR3 sequence: CASREKGEREEAFF. CDR3 sequence (DNA): TGTGCCAGCAGGGAGAAGGGGGAGCGCGAAGAAGCTTTCTTT. The chain has TRBV6-6 and TRBJ1-1, with a weak D call TRBD1 (6 bases). Germline V CDR1 and CDR2: MNHNY, SVGAGI (reference sequence). CDR3 length equals 14 residues. V dropped 6 bases and J dropped 8 bases, with 19 bases sitting between them.

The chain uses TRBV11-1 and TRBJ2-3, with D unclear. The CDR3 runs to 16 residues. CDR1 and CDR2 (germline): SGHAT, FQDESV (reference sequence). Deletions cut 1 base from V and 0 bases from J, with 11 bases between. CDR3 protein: CASSLEIAASTDTQYF. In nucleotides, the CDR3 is TGTGCCAGCAGCTTAGAAATAGCCGCAAGCACAGATACGCAGTATTTT.

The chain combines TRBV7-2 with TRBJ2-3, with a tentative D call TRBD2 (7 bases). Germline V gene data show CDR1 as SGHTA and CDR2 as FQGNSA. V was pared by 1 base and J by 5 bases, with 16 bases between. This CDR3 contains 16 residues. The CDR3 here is CASSLGGGGPQDTQYF. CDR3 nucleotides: TGTGCCAGCAGCTTAGGGGGAGGGGGGCCTCAAGATACGCAGTATTTT.

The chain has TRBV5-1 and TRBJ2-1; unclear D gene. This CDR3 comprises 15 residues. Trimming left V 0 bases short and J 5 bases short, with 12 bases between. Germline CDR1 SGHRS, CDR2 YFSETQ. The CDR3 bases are TGCGCCAGCAGCTTGGCGGTAACCCCGAACAATGAGCAGTTCTTC. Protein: CASSLAVTPNNEQFF.